This T cell receptor (beta chain) originates from a study of cytomegalovirus exposure and HLA in healthy donors. The PCR ran on 60 Vbeta and 13 Jbeta primers. Repertoires were generated with immunoSEQ multiplex PCR, while TCRdb's copy carries only in-frame clones and drops some. The data hold roughly 63,000 clones, with around 68% observed a single time. Germline V lookup: CDR1 LNHNV, CDR2 YYDKDF (reference sequence). V shed 3 bases and J shed 1 base, with 15 bases lying between them. This CDR3 region has 16 residues. The gene calls are TRBV15 and TRBJ1-1, with TRBD1 as a possible D gene (6 bases). Sample: PBMCs. The source of this sequence is a man in his forties or fifties in good health and CMV-seropositive. CDR3 in DNA: TGTGCCACCAGCAGGGGGCCAGGGACACCGAACACTGAAGCTTTCTTT. It yields the protein CATSRGPGTPNTEAFF.